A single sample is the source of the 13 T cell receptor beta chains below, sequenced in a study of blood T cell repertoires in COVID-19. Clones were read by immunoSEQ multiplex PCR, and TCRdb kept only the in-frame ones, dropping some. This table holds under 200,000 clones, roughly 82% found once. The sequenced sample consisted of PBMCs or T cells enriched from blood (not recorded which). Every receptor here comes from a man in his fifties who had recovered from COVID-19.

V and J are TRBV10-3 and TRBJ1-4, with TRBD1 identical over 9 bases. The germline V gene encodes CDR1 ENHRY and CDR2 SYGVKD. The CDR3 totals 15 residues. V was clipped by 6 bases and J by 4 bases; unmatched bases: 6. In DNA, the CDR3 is TGTGCCATCAGAGGGACAGGGAGTGGTAATGAAAAACTGTTTTTT. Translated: CAIRGTGSGNEKLFF.

CDR3 nucleotides: TGCGCCAGCGGGTCCGGGACAGGGCCCTACGAGCAGTACTTC. Its translation is CASGSGTGPYEQYF. V gene TRBV5-1 combines with J gene TRBJ2-7; 9 nucleotides align to TRBD1. Germline V gives CDR1 SGHRS, CDR2 YFSETQ. The J segment lost 2 bases and the V segment lost 7 bases, leaving 7 bases of the junction unmatched. The CDR3 totals 14 residues.

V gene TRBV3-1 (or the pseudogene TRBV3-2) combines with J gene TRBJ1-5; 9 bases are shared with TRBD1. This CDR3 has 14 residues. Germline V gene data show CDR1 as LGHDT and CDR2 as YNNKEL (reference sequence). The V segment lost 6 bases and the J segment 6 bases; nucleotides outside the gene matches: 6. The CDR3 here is CASSSTGGPQPQHF. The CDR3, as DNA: TGTGCCAGCAGTTCTACAGGGGGCCCTCAGCCCCAGCATTTT.

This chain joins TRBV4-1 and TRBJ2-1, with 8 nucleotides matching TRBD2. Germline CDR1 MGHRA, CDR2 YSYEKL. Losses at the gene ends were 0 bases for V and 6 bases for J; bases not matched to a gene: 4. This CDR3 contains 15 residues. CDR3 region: CASSQEAGESNEQFF. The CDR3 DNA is TGCGCCAGCAGCCAAGAAGCGGGAGAAAGCAATGAGCAGTTCTTC.

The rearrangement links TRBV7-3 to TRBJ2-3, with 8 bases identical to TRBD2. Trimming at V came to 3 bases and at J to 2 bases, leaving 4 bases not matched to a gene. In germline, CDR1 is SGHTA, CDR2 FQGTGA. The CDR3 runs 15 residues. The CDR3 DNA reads TGTGCCAGCAGCTTGGCGGGAGGTAACACAGATACGCAGTATTTT. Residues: CASSLAGGNTDTQYF.

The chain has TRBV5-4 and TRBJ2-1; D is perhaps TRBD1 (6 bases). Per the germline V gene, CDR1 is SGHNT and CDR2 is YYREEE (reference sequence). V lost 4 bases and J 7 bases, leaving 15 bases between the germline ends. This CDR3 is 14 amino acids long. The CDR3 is CASSPPDRTNEQFF. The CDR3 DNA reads TGTGCCAGCAGCCCGCCGGACAGAACGAATGAGCAGTTCTTC.

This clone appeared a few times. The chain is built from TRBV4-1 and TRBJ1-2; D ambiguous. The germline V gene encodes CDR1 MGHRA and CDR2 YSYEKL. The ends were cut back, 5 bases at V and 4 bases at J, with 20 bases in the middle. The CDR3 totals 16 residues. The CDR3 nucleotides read TGCGCCAGCAGCTACCTTGTAGGGAGTACACTCTATGGCTACACCTTC. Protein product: CASSYLVGSTLYGYTF.

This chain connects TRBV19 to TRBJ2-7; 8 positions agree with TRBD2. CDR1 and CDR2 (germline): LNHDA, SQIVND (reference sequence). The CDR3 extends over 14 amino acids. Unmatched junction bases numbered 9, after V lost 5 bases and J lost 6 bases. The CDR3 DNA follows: TGTGCCAGTAGTCGGCTAGCGGGTATCGGCGAGCAGTACTTC. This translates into CASSRLAGIGEQYF.

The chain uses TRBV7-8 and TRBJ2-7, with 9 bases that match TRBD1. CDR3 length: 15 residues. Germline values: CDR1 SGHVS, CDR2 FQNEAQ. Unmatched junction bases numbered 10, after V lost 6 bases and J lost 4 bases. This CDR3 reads CASRRGGTGIYEQYF. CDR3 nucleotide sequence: TGTGCCAGCAGACGCGGCGGGACAGGGATTTACGAGCAGTACTTC.

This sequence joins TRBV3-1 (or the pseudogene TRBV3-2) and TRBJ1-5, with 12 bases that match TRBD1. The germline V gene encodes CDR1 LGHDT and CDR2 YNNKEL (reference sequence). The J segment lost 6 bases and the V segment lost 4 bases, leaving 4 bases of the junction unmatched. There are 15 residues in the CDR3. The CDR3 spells CASSLGQGASQPQHF. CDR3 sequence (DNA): TGTGCCAGCAGCCTGGGACAGGGGGCCTCTCAGCCCCAGCATTTT.

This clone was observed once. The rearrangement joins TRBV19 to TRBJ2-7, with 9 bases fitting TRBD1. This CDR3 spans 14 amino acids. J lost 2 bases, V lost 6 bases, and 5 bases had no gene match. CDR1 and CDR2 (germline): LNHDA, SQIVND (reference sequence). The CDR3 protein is CASSYRDRAYEQYF. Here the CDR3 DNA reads TGTGCCAGTAGCTACAGGGACAGGGCCTACGAGCAGTACTTC.

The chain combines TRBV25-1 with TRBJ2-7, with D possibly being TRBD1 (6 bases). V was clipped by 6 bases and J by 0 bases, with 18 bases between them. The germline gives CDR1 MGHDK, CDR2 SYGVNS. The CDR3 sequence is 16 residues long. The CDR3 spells CASRVARRTASYEQYF. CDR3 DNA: TGTGCCAGCAGGGTAGCGAGGAGGACAGCCTCCTACGAGCAGTACTTC.

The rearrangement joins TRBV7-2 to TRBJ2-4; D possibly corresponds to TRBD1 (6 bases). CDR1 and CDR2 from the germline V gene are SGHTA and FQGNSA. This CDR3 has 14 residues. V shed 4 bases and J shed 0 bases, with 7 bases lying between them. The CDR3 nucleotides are TGTGCCAGCAGCTCCAGGGGAGCCAAAAACATTCAGTACTTC. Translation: CASSSRGAKNIQYF.